This T cell receptor beta chain originates from a study of T cell responses to AZD1222 COVID-19 vaccine. Only in-frame clones appear in the TCRdb table, and some are missing; sequencing was by immunoSEQ multiplex PCR. The profile shows around 160,000 clones, under 95% of them singletons. The CDR3 length is 14 residues. V was clipped by 3 bases and J by 6 bases, with 14 bases between them. Germline CDR1 is WNHNN and CDR2 is SYGVQD (reference sequence). Sequencing used peripheral blood, obtained 28 days after the second AZD1222 dose. V and J are TRBV10-1 and TRBJ1-1; TRBD1 is a possible D gene (5 bases). This TCR was sampled from an adult who received the AZD1222 COVID-19 vaccine. The CDR3, as DNA: TGCGCCAGCAGTGACCGCAGGGTATCGGCTGAAGCTTTCTTT. It specifies CASSDRRVSAEAFF.